This T cell receptor (beta chain) came from a study of T cells in Graves' hyperthyroidism and ophthalmopathy. Using RNA transcripts as the source, TCR beta CDR3 regions were amplified. HTBI primers were the set used in a first-round RT-PCR of the TCR CDR3. TCRdb re-analysed the multiplex PCR reads in MiXCR, keeping a single row per CDR3 protein. This table holds 600,000 or so distinct CDR3 sequences, roughly 46% found once. Germline CDR1 reads LNHDA; CDR2 reads SQIVND (reference sequence). The CDR3 has 12 amino acids. Trimming stripped 4 bases from V and 6 bases from J, with 6 bases between. The TCR originated in a woman under 30 with Graves' hyperthyroidism. The source material was peripheral blood or thyroid tissue (not recorded which). The rearrangement uses TRBV19 and TRBJ2-2, with D perhaps matching TRBD1 (5 bases). CDR3: CASSTGPGELFF. The CDR3 DNA reads TGTGCCAGTAGTACAGGGCCCGGGGAGCTGTTTTTT. The variable domain in full, with the rest retrieved from reference TRBV19 and TRBJ2-2, is DGGITQSPKYLFRKEGQNVTLSCEQNLNHDAMYWYRQDPGQGLRLIYYSQIVNDFQKGDIAEGYSVSREKKESFPLTVTSAQKNPTAFYLCASSTGPGELFFGEGSRLTVL.